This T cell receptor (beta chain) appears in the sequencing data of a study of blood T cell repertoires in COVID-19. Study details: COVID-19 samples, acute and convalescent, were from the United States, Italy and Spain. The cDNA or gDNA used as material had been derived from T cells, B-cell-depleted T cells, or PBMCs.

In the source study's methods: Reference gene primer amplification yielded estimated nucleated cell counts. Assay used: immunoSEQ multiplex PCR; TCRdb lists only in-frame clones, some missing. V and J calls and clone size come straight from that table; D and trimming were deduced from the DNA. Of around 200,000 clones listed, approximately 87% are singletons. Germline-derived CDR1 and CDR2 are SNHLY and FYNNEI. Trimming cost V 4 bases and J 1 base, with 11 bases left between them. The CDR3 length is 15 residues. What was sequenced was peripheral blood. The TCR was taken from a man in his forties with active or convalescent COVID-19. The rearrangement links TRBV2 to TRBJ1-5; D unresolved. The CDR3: CASSGAGMSNQPQHF. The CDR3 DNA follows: TGTGCCAGCAGTGGGGCTGGTATGAGCAATCAGCCCCAGCATTTT.